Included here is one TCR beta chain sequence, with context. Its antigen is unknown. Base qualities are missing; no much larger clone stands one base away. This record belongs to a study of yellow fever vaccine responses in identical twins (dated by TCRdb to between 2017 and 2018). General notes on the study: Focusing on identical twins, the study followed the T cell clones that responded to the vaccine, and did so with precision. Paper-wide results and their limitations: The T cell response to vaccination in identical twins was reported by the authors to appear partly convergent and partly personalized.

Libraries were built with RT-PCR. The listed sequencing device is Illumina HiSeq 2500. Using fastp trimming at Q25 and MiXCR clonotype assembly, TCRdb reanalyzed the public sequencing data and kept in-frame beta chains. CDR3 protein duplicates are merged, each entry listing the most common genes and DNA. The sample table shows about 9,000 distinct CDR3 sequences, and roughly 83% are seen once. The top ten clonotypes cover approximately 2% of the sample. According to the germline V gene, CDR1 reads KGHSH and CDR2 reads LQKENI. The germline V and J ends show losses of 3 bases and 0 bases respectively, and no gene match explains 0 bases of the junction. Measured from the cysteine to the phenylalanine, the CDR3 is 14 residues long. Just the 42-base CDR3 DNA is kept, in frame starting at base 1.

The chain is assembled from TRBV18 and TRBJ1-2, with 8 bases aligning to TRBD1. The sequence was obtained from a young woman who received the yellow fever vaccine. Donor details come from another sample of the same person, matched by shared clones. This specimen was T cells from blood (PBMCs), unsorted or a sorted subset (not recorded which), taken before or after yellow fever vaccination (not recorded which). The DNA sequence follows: TGTGCCAGCTCACCGGGACAGGCTAACTATGGCTACACCTTC. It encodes CASSPGQANYGYTF.